This TCR beta chain was retrieved from a study of shared clonotypes between healthy human individuals. Authors' data handling: Junction-only sequences produced by ImmunoSEQ had no quality scores, so filtering differed. The method was immunoSEQ multiplex PCR; TCRdb's version includes in-frame clones alone and lacks a portion of them. For V, J and clone size, that table is used; D and trimming come from the DNA. The repertoire includes 1,400,000 or so clones, roughly 98.5% of them detected once, and about 0.34% sits in the top ten. Study observations and caveats: Non-shared clonotypes displayed generation probabilities falling below those of clonotypes present in all four donors.

As regards this clone: Its matching antigen is unknown.

CDR1 and CDR2 from the germline V gene are SGHDT and YYEEEE. V was trimmed by 3 bases and J by 8 bases, leaving 8 bases between them. CDR3 length equals 11 residues. The V gene is TRBV5-6, the J gene TRBJ1-2, with no clear D. This TCR was sampled from a man aged 25-40 years in good health. Material for sequencing was naive CD4+ T cells sorted from blood. Subset here: CD45RA+ positively selected. In DNA, the CDR3 is TGTGCCAGCAGCTCCGGACCAGGCTACACCTTC. This sequence encodes CASSSGPGYTF.